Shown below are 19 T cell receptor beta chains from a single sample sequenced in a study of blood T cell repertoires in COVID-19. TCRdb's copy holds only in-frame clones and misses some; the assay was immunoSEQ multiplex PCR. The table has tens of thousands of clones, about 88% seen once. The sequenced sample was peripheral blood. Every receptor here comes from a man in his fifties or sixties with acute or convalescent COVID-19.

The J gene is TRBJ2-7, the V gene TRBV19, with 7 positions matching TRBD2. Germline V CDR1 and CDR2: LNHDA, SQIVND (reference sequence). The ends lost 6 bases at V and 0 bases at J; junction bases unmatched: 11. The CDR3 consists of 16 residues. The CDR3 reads CASSLGGSLASYEQYF. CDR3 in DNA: TGTGCCAGTAGCCTCGGGGGGAGCCTGGCCTCCTACGAGCAGTACTTC.

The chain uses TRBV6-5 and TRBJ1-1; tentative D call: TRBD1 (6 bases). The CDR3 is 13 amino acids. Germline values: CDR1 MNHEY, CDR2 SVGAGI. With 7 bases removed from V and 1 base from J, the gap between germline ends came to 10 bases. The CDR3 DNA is TGTGCCAGCAACAGGGACGGGAACACTGAAGCTTTCTTT. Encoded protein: CASNRDGNTEAFF.

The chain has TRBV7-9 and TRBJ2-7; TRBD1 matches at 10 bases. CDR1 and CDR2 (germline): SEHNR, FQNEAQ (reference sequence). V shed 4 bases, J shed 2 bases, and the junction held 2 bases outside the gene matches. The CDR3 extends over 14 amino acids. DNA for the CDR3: TGTGCCAGCAGCTCCGGGACAGGGGCCTACGAGCAGTACTTC. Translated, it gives CASSSGTGAYEQYF. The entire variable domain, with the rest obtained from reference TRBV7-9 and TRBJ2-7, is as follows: DTGVSQNPRHKITKRGQNVTFRCDPISEHNRLYWYRQTLGQGPEFLTYFQNEAQLEKSRLLSDRFSAERPKGSFSTLEIQRTEQGDSAMYLCASSSGTGAYEQYFGPGTRLTVT.

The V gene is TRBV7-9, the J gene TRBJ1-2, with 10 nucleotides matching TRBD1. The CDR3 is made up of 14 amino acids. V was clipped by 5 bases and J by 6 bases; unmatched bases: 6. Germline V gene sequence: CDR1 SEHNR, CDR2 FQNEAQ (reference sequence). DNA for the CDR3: TGTGCCAGCAGCCAGAAAGGGACAGGGGATGGCTACACCTTC. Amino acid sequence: CASSQKGTGDGYTF.

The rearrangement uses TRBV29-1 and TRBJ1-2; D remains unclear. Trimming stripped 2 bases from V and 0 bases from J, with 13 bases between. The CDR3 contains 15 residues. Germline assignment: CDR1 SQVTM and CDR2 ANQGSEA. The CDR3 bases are TGCAGCGTTGAACGCGCGGGTGGAGCTAACTATGGCTACACCTTC. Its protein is CSVERAGGANYGYTF.

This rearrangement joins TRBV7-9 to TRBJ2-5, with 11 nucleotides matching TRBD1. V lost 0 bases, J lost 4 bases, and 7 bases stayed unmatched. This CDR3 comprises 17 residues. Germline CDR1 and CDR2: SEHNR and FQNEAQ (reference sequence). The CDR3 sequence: CASSLAGQGAWVETQYF. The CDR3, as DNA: TGTGCCAGCAGCTTAGCAGGACAGGGGGCTTGGGTAGAGACCCAGTACTTC. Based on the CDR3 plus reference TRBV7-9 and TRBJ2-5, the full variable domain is DTGVSQNPRHKITKRGQNVTFRCDPISEHNRLYWYRQTLGQGPEFLTYFQNEAQLEKSRLLSDRFSAERPKGSFSTLEIQRTEQGDSAMYLCASSLAGQGAWVETQYFGPGTRLLVL.

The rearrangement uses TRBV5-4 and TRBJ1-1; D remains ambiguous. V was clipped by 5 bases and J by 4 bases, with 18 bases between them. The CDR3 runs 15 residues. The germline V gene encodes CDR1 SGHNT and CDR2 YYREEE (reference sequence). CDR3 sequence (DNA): TGTGCCAGCAGTACCCCTAAAGAGGGTAGCACTGAAGCTTTCTTT. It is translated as CASSTPKEGSTEAFF.

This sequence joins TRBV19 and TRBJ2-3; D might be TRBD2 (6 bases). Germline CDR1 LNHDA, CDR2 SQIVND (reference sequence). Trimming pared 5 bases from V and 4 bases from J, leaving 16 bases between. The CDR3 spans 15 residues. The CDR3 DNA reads TGTGCCAGTAGTTCATCTGCGGGGCCCCCAGATACGCAGTATTTT. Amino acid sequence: CASSSSAGPPDTQYF.

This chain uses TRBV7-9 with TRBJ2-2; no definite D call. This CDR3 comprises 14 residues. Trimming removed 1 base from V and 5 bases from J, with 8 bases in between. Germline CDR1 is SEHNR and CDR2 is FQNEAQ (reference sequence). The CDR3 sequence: CASSLGATTGELFF. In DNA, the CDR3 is TGTGCCAGCAGCTTAGGGGCTACGACCGGGGAGCTGTTTTTT.

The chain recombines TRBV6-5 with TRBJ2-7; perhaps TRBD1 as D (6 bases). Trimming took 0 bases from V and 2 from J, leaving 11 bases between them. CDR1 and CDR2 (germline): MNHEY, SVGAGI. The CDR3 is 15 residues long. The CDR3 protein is CASSYSLGQTYEQYF. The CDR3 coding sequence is TGTGCCAGCAGTTACTCGTTGGGACAAACCTACGAGCAGTACTTC.

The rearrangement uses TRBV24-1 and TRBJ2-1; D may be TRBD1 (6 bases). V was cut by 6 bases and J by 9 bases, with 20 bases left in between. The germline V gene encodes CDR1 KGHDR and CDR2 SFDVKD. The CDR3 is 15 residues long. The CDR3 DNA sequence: TGTGCCACCAGTCAGGGGCGAGTGGGGCCAACTGAGCAGTTCTTC. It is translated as CATSQGRVGPTEQFF.

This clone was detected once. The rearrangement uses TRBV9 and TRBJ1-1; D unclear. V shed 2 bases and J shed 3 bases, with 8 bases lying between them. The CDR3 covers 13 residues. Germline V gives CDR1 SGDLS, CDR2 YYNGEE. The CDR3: CASSVRAHTEAFF. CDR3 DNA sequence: TGTGCCAGCAGCGTGCGGGCGCACACTGAAGCTTTCTTT.

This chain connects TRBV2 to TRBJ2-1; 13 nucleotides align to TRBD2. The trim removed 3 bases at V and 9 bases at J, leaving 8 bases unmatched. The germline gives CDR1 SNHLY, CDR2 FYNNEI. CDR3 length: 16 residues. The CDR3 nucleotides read TGTGCCAGCAGTGAGGGGACTAGCGGGGCGGTCAGTGAGCAGTTCTTC. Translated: CASSEGTSGAVSEQFF.

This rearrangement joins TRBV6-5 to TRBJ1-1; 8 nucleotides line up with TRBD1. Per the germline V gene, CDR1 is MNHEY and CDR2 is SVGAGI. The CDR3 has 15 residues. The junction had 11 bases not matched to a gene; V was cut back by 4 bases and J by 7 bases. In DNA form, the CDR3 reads TGTGCCAGCAGTTTCCTACAGGGGGTTTCTTTTGAAGCTTTCTTT. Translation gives CASSFLQGVSFEAFF.

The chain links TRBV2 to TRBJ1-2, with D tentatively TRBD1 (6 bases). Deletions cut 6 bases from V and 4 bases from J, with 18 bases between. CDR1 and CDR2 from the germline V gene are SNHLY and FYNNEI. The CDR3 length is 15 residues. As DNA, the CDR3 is TGTGCCAGCAGCGGAAGGACAGCATCCTTCTATGGCTACACCTTC. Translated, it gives CASSGRTASFYGYTF.

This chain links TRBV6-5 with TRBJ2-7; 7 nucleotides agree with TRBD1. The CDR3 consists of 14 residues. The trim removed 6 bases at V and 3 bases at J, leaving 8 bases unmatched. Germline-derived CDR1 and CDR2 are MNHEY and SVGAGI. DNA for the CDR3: TGTGCCAGCAGCCCAACAGGGGACCTCTACGAGCAGTACTTC. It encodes CASSPTGDLYEQYF.

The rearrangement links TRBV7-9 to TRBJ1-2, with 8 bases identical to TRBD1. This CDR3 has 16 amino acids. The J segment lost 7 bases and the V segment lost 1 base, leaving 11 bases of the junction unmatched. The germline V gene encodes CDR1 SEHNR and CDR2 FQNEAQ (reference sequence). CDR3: CASSLVNLAGGGGYTF. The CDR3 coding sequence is TGTGCCAGCAGCTTAGTCAATCTGGCAGGGGGCGGTGGCTACACCTTC.

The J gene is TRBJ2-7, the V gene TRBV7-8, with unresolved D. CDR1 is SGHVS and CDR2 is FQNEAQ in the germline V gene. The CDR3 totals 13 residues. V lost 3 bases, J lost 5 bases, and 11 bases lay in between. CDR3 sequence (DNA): TGTGCCAGCAGCTTGATCGGCCGGGACGAGCAGTACTTC. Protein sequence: CASSLIGRDEQYF.

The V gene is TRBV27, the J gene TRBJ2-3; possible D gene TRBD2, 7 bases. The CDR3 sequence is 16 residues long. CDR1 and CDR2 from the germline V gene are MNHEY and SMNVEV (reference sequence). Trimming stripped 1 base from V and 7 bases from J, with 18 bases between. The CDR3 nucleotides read TGTGCCAGCAGTTTATGGGGGGGGCCCCCTACGAATACGCAGTATTTT. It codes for CASSLWGGPPTNTQYF.